This T cell receptor beta chain came from a study of T cell clonality in common variable immunodeficiency. This clone has at least ten counts. Antigen: not known. Measured with immunoSEQ multiplex PCR; TCRdb has only the in-frame clones, and not every one. The sample contains about 34,000 clones, none of them singletons. Blood samples were heparinized, about 4.5 to 9 ml per donor. General study results and limits: Repertoire-complication correlations in CVID were limited by patient heterogeneity.

The clonotype originates from a person aged 18 to 75 in good health. The sample comprised peripheral blood mononuclear cells.

Incomplete CDR3 DNA: TGTGCCAGCAGCTTATCAGGCCGCACAGATACG. This codes for CASSLSGRTDT. The full CDR3 is CASSLSGRTDTQYF. J is TRBJ2-3 and V is TRBV5-8; D gene unclear. The CDR3 end lies 3 residues beyond the end of the read and is filled in from the germline J gene. CDR1 is SGHTS and CDR2 is YDEGEE in the germline V gene. With 2 bases removed from V and 1 base from J, the gap between germline ends came to 8 bases. The CDR3 is 14 amino acids.